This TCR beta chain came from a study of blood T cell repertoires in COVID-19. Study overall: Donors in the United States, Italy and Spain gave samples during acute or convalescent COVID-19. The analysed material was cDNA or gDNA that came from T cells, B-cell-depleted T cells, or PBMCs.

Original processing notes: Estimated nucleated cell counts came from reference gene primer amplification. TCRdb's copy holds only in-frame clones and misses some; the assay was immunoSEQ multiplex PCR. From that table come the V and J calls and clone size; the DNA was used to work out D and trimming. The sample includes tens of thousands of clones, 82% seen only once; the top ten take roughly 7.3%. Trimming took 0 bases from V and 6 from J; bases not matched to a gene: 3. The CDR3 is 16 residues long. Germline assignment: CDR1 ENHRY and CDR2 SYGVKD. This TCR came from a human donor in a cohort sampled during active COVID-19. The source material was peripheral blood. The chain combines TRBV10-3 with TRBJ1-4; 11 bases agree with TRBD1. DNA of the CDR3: TGTGCCATCAGTGAGTCTAGGGGACAGGGGGATGAAAAACTGTTTTTT. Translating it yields CAISESRGQGDEKLFF.